This T cell receptor (beta chain) was recovered during a study of vaccination effects on CD4 cells after COVID-19. In the study overall: Participants each got two BNT162b2 or mRNA-1273 vaccine doses.

Viral peptide pools were used in the ViraFEST assay to expand antigen-specific CD4+ T cells, and sequencing came afterward. Following an approximately 11-day culture, CD4+ T cells were purified. Infection dated between March and December 2020, before the Alpha, Beta and Delta variants reached the United States. Measured with immunoSEQ multiplex PCR; TCRdb has only the in-frame clones, and not every one. The sample includes fewer than 60,000 clones, more than 75% of them seen just once. Concerning this clone: Its antigen is not identified.

This receptor was identified in a human donor who had a prior SARS-CoV-2 infection. The source material was CD4+ T cells from PBMCs cultured with HIV peptides, sampled before COVID-19 vaccination. Subset reported: HIV-1 Nef peptide pool negative control/reference culture.

The CDR3 DNA reads as TGCGCCAGCAGCTTGGCTCAGGGCTACGAGCAGTACTTC. Protein: CASSLAQGYEQYF. This chain connects TRBV5-1 to TRBJ2-7, with D maybe TRBD1 (5 bases). The CDR3 runs 13 residues. V dropped 0 bases and J dropped 3 bases, with 7 bases sitting between them. Germline assignment: CDR1 SGHRS and CDR2 YFSETQ.